This T cell receptor beta chain was sequenced during a study of blood T cells in healthy people across ages. Looking at the study overall: Template switching caught about one barcoded beta molecule for each two T cells. Notes on the study in general: Estimated diversity, derived from one million T cells, was regarded as an underestimate.

CDR1 SEHNR and CDR2 FQNEAQ come from the germline V gene (reference sequence). With 3 bases removed from V and 6 bases from J, the gap between germline ends came to 14 bases. The length of the CDR3 is 15 residues. On this clonotype: Its specificity is unknown.

Total RNA extracted from each sample amounted to at least 5.5 micrograms. Using a J-beta primer mix together with a sample-barcoded 5' primer, a second PCR was run for roughly 6 to 12 cycles. All cDNA molecules were each tagged by a template-switch adaptor with 12 random nucleotides. MiXCR was run by TCRdb on the 5' RACE reads, yielding one entry per CDR3 protein. The sample holds under 1,100,000 distinct CDR3 sequences, 25% seen once. This sample was shared with a second study, whose subject was T cells of mothers and their children.

The chain couples TRBV7-9 to TRBJ1-4, with D possibly matching TRBD1 (6 bases). Specimen: blood. This TCR was sampled from a girl aged 2 to 10 in good health. The CDR3 region has the DNA TGTGCCAGCAGCTTTACAGGGTCGTCGGATGAAAAACTGTTTTTT. Translation: CASSFTGSSDEKLFF.